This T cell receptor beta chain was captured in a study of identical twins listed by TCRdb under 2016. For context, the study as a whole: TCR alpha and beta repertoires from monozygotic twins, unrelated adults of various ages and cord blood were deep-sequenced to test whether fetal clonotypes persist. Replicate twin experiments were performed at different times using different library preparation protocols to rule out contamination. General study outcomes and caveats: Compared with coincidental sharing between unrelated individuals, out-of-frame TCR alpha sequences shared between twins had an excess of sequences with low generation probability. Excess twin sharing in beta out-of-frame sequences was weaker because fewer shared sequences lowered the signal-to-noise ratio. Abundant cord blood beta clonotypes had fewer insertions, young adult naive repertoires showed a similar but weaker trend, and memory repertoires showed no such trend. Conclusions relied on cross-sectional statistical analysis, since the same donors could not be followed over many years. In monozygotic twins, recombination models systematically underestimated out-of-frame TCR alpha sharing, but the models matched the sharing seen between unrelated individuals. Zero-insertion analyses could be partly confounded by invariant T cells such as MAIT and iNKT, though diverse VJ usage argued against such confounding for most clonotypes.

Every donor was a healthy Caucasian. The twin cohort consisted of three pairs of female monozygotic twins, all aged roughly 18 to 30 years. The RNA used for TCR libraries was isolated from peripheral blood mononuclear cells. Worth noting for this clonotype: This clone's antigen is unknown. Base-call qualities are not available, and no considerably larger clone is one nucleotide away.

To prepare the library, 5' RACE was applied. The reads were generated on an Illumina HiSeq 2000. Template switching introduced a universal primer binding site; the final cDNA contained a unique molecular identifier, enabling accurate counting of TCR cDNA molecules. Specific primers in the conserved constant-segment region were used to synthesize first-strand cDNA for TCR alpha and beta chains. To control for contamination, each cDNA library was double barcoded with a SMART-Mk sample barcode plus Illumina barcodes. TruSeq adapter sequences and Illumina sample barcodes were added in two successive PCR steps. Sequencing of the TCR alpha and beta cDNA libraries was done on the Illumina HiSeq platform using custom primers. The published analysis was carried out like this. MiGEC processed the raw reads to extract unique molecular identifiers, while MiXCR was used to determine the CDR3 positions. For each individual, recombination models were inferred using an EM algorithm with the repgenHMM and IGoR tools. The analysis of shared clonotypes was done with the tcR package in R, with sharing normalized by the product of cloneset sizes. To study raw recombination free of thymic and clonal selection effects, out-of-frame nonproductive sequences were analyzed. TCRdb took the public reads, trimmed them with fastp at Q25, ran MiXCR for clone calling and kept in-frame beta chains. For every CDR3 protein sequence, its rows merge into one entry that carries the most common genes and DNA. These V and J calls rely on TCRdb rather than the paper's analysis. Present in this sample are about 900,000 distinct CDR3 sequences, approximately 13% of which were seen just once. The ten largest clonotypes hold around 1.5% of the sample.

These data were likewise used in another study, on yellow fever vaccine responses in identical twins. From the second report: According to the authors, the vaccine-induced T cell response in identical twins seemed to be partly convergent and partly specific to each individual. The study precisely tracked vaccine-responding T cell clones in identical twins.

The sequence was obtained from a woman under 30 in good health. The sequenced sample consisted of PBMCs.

The bases are TGCAGTGCTACGTCCGGATCCATGGTTGGTGCTTTCTTT. The encoded protein is CSATSGSMVGAFF. This chain is built from TRBV20-1 and TRBJ1-1; no D gene is confidently identified. Its CDR3 holds 13 amino acids, cysteine through phenylalanine. The kept DNA is CDR3 alone, 39 bases in frame from the first base. V is shortened by 4 bases, J by 11 bases, and the region joining them spans 20 bases. CDR1 and CDR2, per the germline V gene (reference sequence), are DFQATT and SNEGSKA.